A selection of T cell receptor beta chains follows, all from one sample in a study of control samples from healthy donors and cancer patients. Profiled with immunoSEQ multiplex PCR; TCRdb holds only in-frame clones, not every one. The table has 50,000 to 75,000 clones, 65% to 90% seen once; the top ten hold 4.5% to 6.5%. The sequenced sample consisted of blood. The receptors here all came from a man aged 35-49 years in good health. Each CDR3 is given with its conserved first and last residue. D genes are given only for firm matches. A clone size is listed for some rows: how often the clone was seen (once, few, many), or a class if it is expanded.

v_gene	abundance	j_gene	d_gene	CDR3nt	CDR3aa
TRBV11-2	-	TRBJ2-2	TRBD1	TGTGCCAGCAGCAGGACAGGGAATGTCAACACCGGGGAGCTGTTTTTT	CASSRTGNVNTGELFF
TRBV5-6	-	TRBJ1-4	-	TGTGCCAGCAGCTTGGGGGGTATCAGCGTACCAACTAATGAAAAACTGTTTTTT	CASSLGGISVPTNEKLFF
TRBV12-2	-	TRBJ1-1	-	TGTGCAAGTCGCTTATCTGGGGACACCCCGGGAACTGAAGCTTTCTTT	CASRLSGDTPGTEAFF
TRBV7-9	-	TRBJ1-6	-	TGTGCCAGCAGCCGTCTCGATAATTCACCCCTCCACTTT	CASSRLDNSPLHF
TRBV7-2	-	TRBJ2-7	TRBD2	TGTGCCAGCAGCTTAGTGCGGGAGTCCTACGAGCAGTACTTC	CASSLVRESYEQYF
TRBV5-1	-	TRBJ1-2	-	TGCGCCAGCAGCTTGGATCCGCTTAACTATGGCTACACCTTC	CASSLDPLNYGYTF
TRBV6-2/TRBV6-3	-	TRBJ1-5	-	TGTGCCAGCAGTCCCACCTCGACGAACAATCAGCCCCAGCATTTT	CASSPTSTNNQPQHF
TRBV11-2	once	TRBJ1-4	-	TGTGCCAGCAGCTTACGCTCAACTAATGAAAAACTGTTTTTT	CASSLRSTNEKLFF
TRBV28	-	TRBJ2-2	-	TGTGCCAGCAGTTTACCGGAAATGAACACCGGGGAGCTGTTTTTT	CASSLPEMNTGELFF
TRBV11-3	-	TRBJ2-5	TRBD1	TGTGCCAGCAGCGCACCGGGACAGGGGGTGGAGACCCAGTACTTC	CASSAPGQGVETQYF
TRBV12-3/TRBV12-4	once	TRBJ2-7	-	TGTGCCAGCAGTTTGGACAGGCCGGAGGGGCAGTACTTC	CASSLDRPEGQYF
TRBV7-9	-	TRBJ2-7	TRBD2	TGTGCCAGCAGCCCACTCCTGGGGAGGGACTACGAGCAGTACTTC	CASSPLLGRDYEQYF
TRBV19	-	TRBJ1-4	-	TGTGCCAGTAGTGGTCAACTACTTAATGAAAAACTGTTTTTT	CASSGQLLNEKLFF
TRBV4-1	few	TRBJ1-1	-	TGCGCCAGCAGCCAAGATAAATATGTTGGAGGGCTTCGTACTGAAGCTTTCTTT	CASSQDKYVGGLRTEAFF
TRBV7-2	-	TRBJ2-2	-	TGTGCCAGCAGCCTAATAGGGGAACCGAACACCGGGGAGCTGTTTTTT	CASSLIGEPNTGELFF
TRBV5-1	-	TRBJ1-4	TRBD1	TGCGCCAGCAGCCAATCACAGGGGTCTAATGAAAAACTGTTTTTT	CASSQSQGSNEKLFF
TRBV4-3	-	TRBJ2-5	-	TGCGCCAGCAGCCAAGCCGGGACTGGGACGGCGGAGACCCAGTACTTC	CASSQAGTGTAETQYF
TRBV4-3	-	TRBJ2-3	-	TGCGCCAGCAGCCAATTACAGGGGGGGAGCACAGATACGCAGTATTTT	CASSQLQGGSTDTQYF
TRBV10-3	few	TRBJ2-7	TRBD2	TGTGCCATCAGTTTGGATCGGACTAGCGACGAGCAGTACTTC	CAISLDRTSDEQYF
TRBV19	-	TRBJ2-5	TRBD1	TGTGCCAGTACCAGCGGGACAGGGAGACGGGAGACCCAGTACTTC	CASTSGTGRRETQYF
TRBV2	-	TRBJ1-2	-	TGTGCCAGCAGTCGCGGTAACCATGGCTACACCTTC	CASSRGNHGYTF
TRBV27	once	TRBJ1-6	-	TGTGCCAGCAGTTTATCGGACGGTCTTAATTCACCCCTCCACTTT	CASSLSDGLNSPLHF
TRBV5-6	-	TRBJ2-5	TRBD2	TGTGCCAGCACCTTGGGACTAGCGGGAAGGGAGACCCAGTACTTC	CASTLGLAGRETQYF
TRBV6-2/TRBV6-3	once	TRBJ1-1	-	TGTGCCAGCAGTTACCCGGGACCCGAAGCTTTCTTT	CASSYPGPEAFF
TRBV25-1	few	TRBJ1-1	TRBD1	TGTGCCAGCAGCCCGACAGGGAGAGGAACTGAAGCTTTCTTT	CASSPTGRGTEAFF
TRBV18	-	TRBJ2-1	TRBD2	TGTGCCAGCTCACCTCCAGCGGGGGGTTTGTTTAATGAGCAGTTCTTC	CASSPPAGGLFNEQFF
TRBV29-1	-	TRBJ1-1	TRBD1	TGCAGCGCTCCCGGACAGGGGGGAATTAACACTGAAGCTTTCTTT	CSAPGQGGINTEAFF
TRBV6-2/TRBV6-3	-	TRBJ2-5	TRBD2	TGTGCCAGCAGTCTAATTGAGAGACTAGCGTTACTCCAAGAGACCCAGTACTTC	CASSLIERLALLQETQYF
TRBV5-4	-	TRBJ1-1	TRBD1	TGTGCCAGCAGCGCGGGGACAGGGGCGGCCACTGAAGCTTTCTTT	CASSAGTGAATEAFF
TRBV14	-	TRBJ2-7	-	TGTGCCAGCAGCCAAGAGGGCCCCTGGGGGTACGAGCAGTACTTC	CASSQEGPWGYEQYF
TRBV6-2/TRBV6-3	-	TRBJ1-2	TRBD1	TGTGCCAGCAGTGGCGGACAGGGAGGGTATGGCTACACCTTC	CASSGGQGGYGYTF
TRBV19	-	TRBJ1-5	-	TGTGCCAGCCTTGTTTCAGGCAGGGGAGGCAATCAGCCCCAGCATTTT	CASLVSGRGGNQPQHF
TRBV18	-	TRBJ1-1	-	TGTGCCAGCTCACCCGGGACGGCTGCGAACACTGAAGCTTTCTTT	CASSPGTAANTEAFF
TRBV5-6	-	TRBJ1-6	-	TGTGCCAGCAGCCCCCGGGTAGATAATTCACCCCTCCACTTT	CASSPRVDNSPLHF
TRBV5-1	-	TRBJ2-7	TRBD1	TGCGCCAGCAGCTCGCGACCGGGACAGAACTCCTACGAGCAGTACTTC	CASSSRPGQNSYEQYF
TRBV29-1	-	TRBJ2-7	-	TGCAGCGTTCTCGAAGGATCCTACGAGCAGTACTTC	CSVLEGSYEQYF
TRBV28	once	TRBJ1-5	-	TGTGCCAGCAGACCTGACAGAAATCAGCCCCAGCATTTT	CASRPDRNQPQHF
TRBV4-3	-	TRBJ1-6	-	TGCGCCAGCAGCCAAGACGCCCACGGAAATTCACCCCTCCACTTT	CASSQDAHGNSPLHF
TRBV6-5	-	TRBJ1-6	-	TGTGCCAGCAGTTACCGGGGGCCCCTCAATTCACCCCTCCACTTT	CASSYRGPLNSPLHF
TRBV7-6	-	TRBJ1-4	TRBD1	TGTGCCAGCAGCACGGACAGGGGTAATCGTAATGAAAAACTGTTTTTT	CASSTDRGNRNEKLFF
TRBV7-8	-	TRBJ2-5	-	TGTGCCAGCAGCTTAGCGAGGCTGCACCAAGAGACCCAGTACTTC	CASSLARLHQETQYF
TRBV7-8	-	TRBJ2-3	TRBD2	TGTGCCAGCAGCCTAAGACTAGCGGGAGATGGGCGGCAGTATTTT	CASSLRLAGDGRQYF
TRBV28	few	TRBJ1-2	-	TGTGCCAGCAGCCTCCCAGCTTCTAACTATGGCTACACCTTC	CASSLPASNYGYTF
TRBV6-4	-	TRBJ2-7	-	TGTGCCAGCAGCCCGGACCTGTTCGAGCAGTACTTC	CASSPDLFEQYF
TRBV6-5	once	TRBJ2-7	-	TGTGCCAGCAACTCGAACTTCTACGAGCAGTACTTC	CASNSNFYEQYF
TRBV28	-	TRBJ1-2	-	TGTGCCAGCTCTGCCGGGGGCCGATATGGCTACACCTTC	CASSAGGRYGYTF
TRBV7-6	-	TRBJ1-2	TRBD1	TGTGCCAGCAGCTTAGCGCCAGGACAGGGAACTGGCTACACCTTC	CASSLAPGQGTGYTF
TRBV7-3	-	TRBJ2-3	-	TGTGCCAGCAGCTTAAGTCCAGGAAGCACAGATACGCAGTATTTT	CASSLSPGSTDTQYF
TRBV12-5	-	TRBJ2-1	TRBD2	TGTGCTAGTGGTATTACCCGACTAGCGGGCCGCAATGAGCAGTTCTTC	CASGITRLAGRNEQFF
TRBV6-8	-	TRBJ1-5	TRBD1	TGTGCCAGCAATCCTCGCGCAAAATGGACAGGTCGCAATCAGCCCCAGCATTTT	CASNPRAKWTGRNQPQHF
TRBV25-1	-	TRBJ2-3	-	TGTGCCAGCAGTGACAGGGTGTACACAGATACGCAGTATTTT	CASSDRVYTDTQYF
TRBV6-5	-	TRBJ1-2	-	TGTGCCAGCAGTTACGGGGCAAAGAATGGCTACACCTTC	CASSYGAKNGYTF
TRBV5-6	-	TRBJ2-1	TRBD2	TGTGCCAGCAGCGGACTAGCGGGAGGGTGGTCCTACAATGAGCAGTTCTTC	CASSGLAGGWSYNEQFF